The clone carrying this T cell receptor (delta chain) turned up a few times. Antigen specificity is unknown. The template was reverse-transcribed extracted RNA. CDR3 amplicons came from multiplex PCR with pooled V-gene forward and constant-region reverse primers. TCRdb re-called the multiplex PCR reads through CATT. The repertoire holds over 45,000 delta-chain clones, roughly 16% seen once, with approximately 0.4% in the top ten. This entry belongs to a study of Vδ1+ human thymocytes. Findings and caveats of the study: Highly polyclonal TRG and TRD repertoires with Gaussian CDR3 length distributions appeared in thymus.

The CDR3 spans 23 residues. V was pared by 3 bases and J by 0 bases, with 26 bases of the junction left unmatched. Germline V gene data show CDR1 as TSWWSYY and CDR2 as QGS. The chain has TRDV1 and TRDJ1, with 9 nucleotides matching TRDD3. The receptor's source is a girl less than two years old who had congenital heart surgery. Sequencing input: Vdelta1+ gamma-delta thymocytes from the thymus. The subset was: FACS-sorted CD3+ TCRalphabeta- TCRVdelta1+ TCRVdelta2- thymocytes. The CDR3 sequence is CALGDWPSSYRRLGEIYTDKLIF. The DNA for the CDR3 is TGTGCTCTTGGGGACTGGCCTTCCTCCTACCGAAGACTGGGGGAAATTTACACCGATAAACTCATCTTT.